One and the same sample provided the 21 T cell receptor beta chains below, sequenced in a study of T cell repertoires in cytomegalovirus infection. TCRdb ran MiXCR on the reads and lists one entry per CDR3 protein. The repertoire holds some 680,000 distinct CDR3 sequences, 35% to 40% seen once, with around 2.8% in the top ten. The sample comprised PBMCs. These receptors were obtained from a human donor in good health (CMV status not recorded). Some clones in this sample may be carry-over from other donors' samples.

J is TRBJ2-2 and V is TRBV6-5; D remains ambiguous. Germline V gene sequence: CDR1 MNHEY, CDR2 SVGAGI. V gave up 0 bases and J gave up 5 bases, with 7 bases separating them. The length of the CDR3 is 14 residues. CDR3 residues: CASSYSWLTGELFF. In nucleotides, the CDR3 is TGTGCCAGCAGTTACTCGTGGTTGACCGGGGAGCTGTTTTTT.

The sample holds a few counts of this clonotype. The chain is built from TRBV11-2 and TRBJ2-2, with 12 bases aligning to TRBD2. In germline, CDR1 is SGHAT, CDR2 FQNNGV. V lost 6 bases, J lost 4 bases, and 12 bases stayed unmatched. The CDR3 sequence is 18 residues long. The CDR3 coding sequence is TGTGCCAGCAGACAAATCTTGCCTAGCGGGGGGGCCACCGGGGAGCTGTTTTTT. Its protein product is CASRQILPSGGATGELFF. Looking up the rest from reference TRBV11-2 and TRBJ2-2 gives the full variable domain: EAGVAQSPRYKIIEKRQSVAFWCNPISGHATLYWYQQILGQGPKLLIQFQNNGVVDDSQLPKDRFSAERLKGVDSTLKIQPAKLEDSAVYLCASRQILPSGGATGELFFGEGSRLTVL.

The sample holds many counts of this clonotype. The CDR3 region is CASSLGPPGQSRANTIYF. The CDR3 DNA follows: TGTGCCAGCAGCCTTGGCCCCCCTGGACAGAGCCGCGCGAACACCATATATTTT. The chain links TRBV11-2 to TRBJ1-3; D might be TRBD1 (6 bases). CDR3 size: 18 residues. Germline loops: CDR1 SGHAT, CDR2 FQNNGV. V dropped 5 bases and J dropped 7 bases, with 27 bases sitting between them.

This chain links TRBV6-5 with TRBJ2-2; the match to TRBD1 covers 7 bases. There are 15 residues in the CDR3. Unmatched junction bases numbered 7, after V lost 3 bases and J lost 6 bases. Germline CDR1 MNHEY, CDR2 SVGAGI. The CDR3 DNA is TGTGCCAGCAGTTATGGGACAGTGGGGGCCGGGGAGCTGTTTTTT. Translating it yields CASSYGTVGAGELFF.

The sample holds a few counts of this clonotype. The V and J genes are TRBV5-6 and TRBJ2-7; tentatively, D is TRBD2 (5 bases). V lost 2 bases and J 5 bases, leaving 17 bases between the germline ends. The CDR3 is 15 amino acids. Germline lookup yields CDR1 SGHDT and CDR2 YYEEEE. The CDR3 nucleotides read TGTGCCAGCAGCTTCAACCTAGCTCAAGGCAACGAGCAGTACTTC. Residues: CASSFNLAQGNEQYF. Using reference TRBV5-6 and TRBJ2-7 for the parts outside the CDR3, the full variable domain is DAGVTQSPTHLIKTRGQQVTLRCSPKSGHDTVSWYQQALGQGPQFIFQYYEEEERQRGNFPDRFSGHQFPNYSSELNVNALLLGDSALYLCASSFNLAQGNEQYFGPGTRLTVT.

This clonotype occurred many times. CDR3 residues: CASSSNAGSNTEAFF. CDR3 coding DNA: TGTGCCAGCAGCTCGAATGCCGGGTCGAACACTGAAGCTTTCTTT. The genes are TRBV7-9 and TRBJ1-1; D is undetermined. V lost 4 bases to trimming and J lost 1 base, with 13 bases between them. Germline CDR1 is SEHNR and CDR2 is FQNEAQ (reference sequence). The CDR3 has 15 amino acids. Looking up the rest from reference TRBV7-9 and TRBJ1-1 gives the full variable domain: DTGVSQNPRHKITKRGQNVTFRCDPISEHNRLYWYRQTLGQGPEFLTYFQNEAQLEKSRLLSDRFSAERPKGSFSTLEIQRTEQGDSAMYLCASSSNAGSNTEAFFGQGTRLTVV.

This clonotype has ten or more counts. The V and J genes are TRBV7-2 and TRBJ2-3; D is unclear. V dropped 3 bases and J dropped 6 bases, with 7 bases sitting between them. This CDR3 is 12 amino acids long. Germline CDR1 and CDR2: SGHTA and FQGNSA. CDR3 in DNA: TGTGCCAGCAGCTTTTTCAGGGATACGCAGTATTTT. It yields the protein CASSFFRDTQYF.

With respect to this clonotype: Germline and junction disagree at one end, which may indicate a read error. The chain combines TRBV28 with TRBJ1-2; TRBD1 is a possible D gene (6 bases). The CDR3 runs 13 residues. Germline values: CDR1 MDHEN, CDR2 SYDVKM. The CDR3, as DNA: TGTGCCAGCAGTTATTGGACAGCCTATGACTACACCTTC. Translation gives CASSYWTAYDYTF.

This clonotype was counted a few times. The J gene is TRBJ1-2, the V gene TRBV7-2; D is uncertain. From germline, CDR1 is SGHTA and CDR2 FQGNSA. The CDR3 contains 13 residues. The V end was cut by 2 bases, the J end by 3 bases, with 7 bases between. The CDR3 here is CASSLYGDYGYTF. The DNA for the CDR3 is TGTGCCAGCAGCTTATATGGGGACTATGGCTACACCTTC.

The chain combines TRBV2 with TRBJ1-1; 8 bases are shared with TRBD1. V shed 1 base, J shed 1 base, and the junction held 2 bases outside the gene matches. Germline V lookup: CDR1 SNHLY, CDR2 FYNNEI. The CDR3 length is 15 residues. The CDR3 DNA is TGTGCCAGCAGTGAAGAAGGACAGGGGAACACTGAAGCTTTCTTT. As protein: CASSEEGQGNTEAFF.

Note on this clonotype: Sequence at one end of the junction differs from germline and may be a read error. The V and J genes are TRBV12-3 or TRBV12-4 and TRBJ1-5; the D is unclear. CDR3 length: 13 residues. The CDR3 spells CTSSLDSNQPQHF. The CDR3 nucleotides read TGTACCAGCAGTTTAGATAGCAATCAGCCCCAGCATTTT.

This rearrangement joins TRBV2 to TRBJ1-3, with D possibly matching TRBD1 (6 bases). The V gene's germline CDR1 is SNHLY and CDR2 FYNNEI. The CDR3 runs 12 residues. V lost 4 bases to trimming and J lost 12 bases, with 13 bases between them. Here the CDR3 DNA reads TGTGCCAGCAGTGCCCAGGGGCGTAGCATATATTTT. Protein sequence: CASSAQGRSIYF.

The CDR3 spells CASSFGLAPSTDTQYF. The CDR3 bases are TGTGCCAGCAGCTTTGGACTAGCGCCTTCCACAGATACGCAGTATTTT. The gene calls are TRBV7-9 and TRBJ2-3; 9 bases agree with TRBD2. This CDR3 is 16 amino acids long. V was clipped by 3 bases and J by 2 bases; unmatched bases: 6. From germline, CDR1 is SEHNR and CDR2 FQNEAQ (reference sequence). Complete variable domain (other parts from reference TRBV7-9 and TRBJ2-3): DTGVSQNPRHKITKRGQNVTFRCDPISEHNRLYWYRQTLGQGPEFLTYFQNEAQLEKSRLLSDRFSAERPKGSFSTLEIQRTEQGDSAMYLCASSFGLAPSTDTQYFGPGTRLTVL.

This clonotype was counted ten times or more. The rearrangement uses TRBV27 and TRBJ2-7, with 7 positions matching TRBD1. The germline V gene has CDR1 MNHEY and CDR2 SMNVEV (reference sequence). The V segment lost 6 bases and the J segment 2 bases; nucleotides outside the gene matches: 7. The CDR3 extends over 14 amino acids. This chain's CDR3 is CASSPGTAPYEQYF. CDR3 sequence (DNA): TGTGCCAGCAGCCCCGGGACAGCGCCCTACGAGCAGTACTTC.

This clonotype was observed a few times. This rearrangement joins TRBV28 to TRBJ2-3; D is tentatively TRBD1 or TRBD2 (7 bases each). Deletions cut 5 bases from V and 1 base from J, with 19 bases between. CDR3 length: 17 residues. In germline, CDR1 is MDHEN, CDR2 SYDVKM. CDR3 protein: CASSVPGGGLGTDTQYF. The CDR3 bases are TGTGCCAGCAGTGTCCCAGGGGGGGGACTCGGCACAGATACGCAGTATTTT. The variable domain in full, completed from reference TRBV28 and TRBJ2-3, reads DVKVTQSSRYLVKRTGEKVFLECVQDMDHENMFWYRQDPGLGLRLIYFSYDVKMKEKGDIPEGYSVSREKKERFSLILESASTNQTSMYLCASSVPGGGLGTDTQYFGPGTRLTVL.

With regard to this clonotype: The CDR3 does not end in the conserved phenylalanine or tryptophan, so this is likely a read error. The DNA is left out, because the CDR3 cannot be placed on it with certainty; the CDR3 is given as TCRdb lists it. This chain's CDR3 is CASSLPRYRAKNIQSL. The chain links TRBV7-2 to TRBJ2-4. CDR1 is SGHTA, CDR2 FQGNSA, per germline. The CDR3 totals 16 residues, both ends included.

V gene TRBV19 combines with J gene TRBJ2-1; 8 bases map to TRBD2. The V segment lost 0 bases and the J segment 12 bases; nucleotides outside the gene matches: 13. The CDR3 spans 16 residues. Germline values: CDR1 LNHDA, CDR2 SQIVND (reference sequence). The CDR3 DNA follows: TGTGCCAGTAGTATAGACGGGGGTAGCGGGAATTATGCGCAGTTCTTC. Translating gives CASSIDGGSGNYAQFF. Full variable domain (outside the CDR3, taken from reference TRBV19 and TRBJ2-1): DGGITQSPKYLFRKEGQNVTLSCEQNLNHDAMYWYRQDPGQGLRLIYYSQIVNDFQKGDIAEGYSVSREKKESFPLTVTSAQKNPTAFYLCASSIDGGSGNYAQFFGPGTRLTVL.

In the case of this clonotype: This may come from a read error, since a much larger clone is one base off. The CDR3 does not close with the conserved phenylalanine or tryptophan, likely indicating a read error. The CDR3 spells CASSYSETQYL. CDR3 DNA: TGTGCCAGCAGTTACTCAGAGACCCAGTACTTA. The V and J genes are TRBV6-6 and TRBJ2-5; D is ambiguous. Germline V lookup: CDR1 MNHNY, CDR2 SVGAGI (reference sequence). V lost 0 bases and J lost 4, with 0 bases in between. The CDR3 runs 11 residues.

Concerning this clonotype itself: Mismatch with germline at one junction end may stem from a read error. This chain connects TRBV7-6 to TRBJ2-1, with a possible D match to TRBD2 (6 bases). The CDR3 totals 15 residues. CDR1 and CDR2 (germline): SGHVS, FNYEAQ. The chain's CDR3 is CASSLSSSAYNEQFF. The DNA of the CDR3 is TGTGCTAGCAGCTTATCTTCTAGCGCCTACAATGAGCAGTTCTTC. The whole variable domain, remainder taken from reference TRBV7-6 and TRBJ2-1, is GAGVSQSPRYKVTKRGQDVALRCDPISGHVSLYWYRQALGQGPEFLTYFNYEAQQDKSGLPNDRFSAERPEGSISTLTIQRTEQRDSAMYRCASSLSSSAYNEQFFGPGTRLTVL.

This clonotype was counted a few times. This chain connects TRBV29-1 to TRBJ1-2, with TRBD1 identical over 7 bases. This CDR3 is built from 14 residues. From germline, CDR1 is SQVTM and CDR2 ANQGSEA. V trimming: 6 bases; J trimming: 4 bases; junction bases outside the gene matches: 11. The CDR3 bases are TGCAGCGTAGAAACAGGGGACCCACGCTATGGCTACACCTTC. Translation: CSVETGDPRYGYTF.

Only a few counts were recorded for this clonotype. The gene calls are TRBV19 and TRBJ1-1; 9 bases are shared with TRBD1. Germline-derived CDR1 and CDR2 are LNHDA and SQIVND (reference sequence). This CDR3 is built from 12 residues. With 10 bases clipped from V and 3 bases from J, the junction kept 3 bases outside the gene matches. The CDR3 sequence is CATGTGYTEAFF. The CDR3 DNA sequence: TGTGCCACAGGGACAGGGTACACTGAAGCTTTCTTT.